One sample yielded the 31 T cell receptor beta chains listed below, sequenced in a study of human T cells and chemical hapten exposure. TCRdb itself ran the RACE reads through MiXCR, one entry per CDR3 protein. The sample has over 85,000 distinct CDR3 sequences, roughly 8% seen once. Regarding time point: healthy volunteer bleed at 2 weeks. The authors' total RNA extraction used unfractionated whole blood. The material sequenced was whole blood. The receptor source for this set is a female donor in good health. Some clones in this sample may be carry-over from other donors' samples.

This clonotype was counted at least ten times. The CDR3 nucleotides are TGCAGTGCAGGGACAGGGGCGATGAACACTGAAGCTTTCTTT. Translated, it gives CSAGTGAMNTEAFF. The gene calls are TRBV20-1 and TRBJ1-1; 10 bases fit TRBD1. Germline CDR1 reads DFQATT; CDR2 reads SNEGSKA (reference sequence). The trim removed 6 bases at V and 0 bases at J, leaving 4 bases unmatched. The CDR3 contains 14 residues.

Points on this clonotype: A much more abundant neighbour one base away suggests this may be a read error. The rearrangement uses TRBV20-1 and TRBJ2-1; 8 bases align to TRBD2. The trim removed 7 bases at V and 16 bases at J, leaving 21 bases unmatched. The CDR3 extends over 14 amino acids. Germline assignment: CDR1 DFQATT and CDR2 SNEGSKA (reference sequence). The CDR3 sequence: CSVNSGLVTAHSFF. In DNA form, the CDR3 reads TGCAGTGTTAACTCGGGACTAGTCACGGCCCATTCCTTCTTC.

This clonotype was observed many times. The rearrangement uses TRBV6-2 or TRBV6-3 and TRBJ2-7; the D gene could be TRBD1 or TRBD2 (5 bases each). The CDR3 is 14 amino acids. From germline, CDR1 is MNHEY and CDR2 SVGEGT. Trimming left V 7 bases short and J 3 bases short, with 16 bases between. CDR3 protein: CASIHPGPNYEQYF. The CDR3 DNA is TGTGCCAGCATCCATCCGGGACCGAACTACGAGCAGTACTTC.

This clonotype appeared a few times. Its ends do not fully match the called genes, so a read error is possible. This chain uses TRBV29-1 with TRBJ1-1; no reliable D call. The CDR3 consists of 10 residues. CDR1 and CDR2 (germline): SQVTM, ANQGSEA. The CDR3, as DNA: TGCAGCGTTGAGGGCGTGGATGGAACGTTT. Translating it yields CSVEGVDGTF.

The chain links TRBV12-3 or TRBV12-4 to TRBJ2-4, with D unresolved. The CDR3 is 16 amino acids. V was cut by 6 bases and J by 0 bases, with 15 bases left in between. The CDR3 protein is CASSSPGRIAKNIQYF. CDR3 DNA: TGTGCCAGCAGCAGTCCCGGAAGGATAGCCAAAAACATTCAGTACTTC.

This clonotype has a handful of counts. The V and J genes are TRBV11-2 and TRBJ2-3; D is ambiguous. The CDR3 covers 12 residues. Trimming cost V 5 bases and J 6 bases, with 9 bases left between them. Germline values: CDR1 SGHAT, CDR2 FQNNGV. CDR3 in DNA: TGTGCCAGCAGCCGGAGTTCGGATACGCAGTATTTT. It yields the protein CASSRSSDTQYF.

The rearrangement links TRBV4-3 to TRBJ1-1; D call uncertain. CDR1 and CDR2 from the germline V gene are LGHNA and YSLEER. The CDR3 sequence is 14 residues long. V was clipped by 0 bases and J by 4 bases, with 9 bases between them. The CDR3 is CASSQDRAGTEAFF. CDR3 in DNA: TGCGCCAGCAGCCAAGATCGGGCAGGCACTGAAGCTTTCTTT.

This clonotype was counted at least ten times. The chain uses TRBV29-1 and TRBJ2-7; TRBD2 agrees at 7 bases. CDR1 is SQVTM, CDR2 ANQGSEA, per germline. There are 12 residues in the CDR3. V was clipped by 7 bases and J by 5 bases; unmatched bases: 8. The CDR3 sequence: CSARLAPHEQYF. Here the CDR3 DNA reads TGCAGCGCCCGACTAGCTCCCCACGAGCAGTACTTC.

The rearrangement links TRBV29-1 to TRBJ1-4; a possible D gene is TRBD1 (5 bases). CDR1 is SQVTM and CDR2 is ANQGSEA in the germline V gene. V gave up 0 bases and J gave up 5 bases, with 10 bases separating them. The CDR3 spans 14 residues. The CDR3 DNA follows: TGCAGCGTTGAAGATGGTAGGGGAAATGAAAAACTGTTTTTT. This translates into CSVEDGRGNEKLFF.

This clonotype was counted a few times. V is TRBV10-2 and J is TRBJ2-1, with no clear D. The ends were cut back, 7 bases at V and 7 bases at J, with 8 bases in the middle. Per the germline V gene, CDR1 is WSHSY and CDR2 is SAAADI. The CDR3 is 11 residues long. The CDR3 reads CASNMGNEQFF. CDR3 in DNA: TGCGCCAGCAACATGGGGAATGAGCAGTTCTTC.

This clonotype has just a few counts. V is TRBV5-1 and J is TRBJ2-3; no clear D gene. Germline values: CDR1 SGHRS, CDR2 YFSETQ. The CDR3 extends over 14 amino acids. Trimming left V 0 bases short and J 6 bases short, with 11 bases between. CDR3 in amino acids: CASSLDLQRDTQYF. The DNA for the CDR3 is TGCGCCAGCAGCTTGGACCTCCAAAGGGATACGCAGTATTTT. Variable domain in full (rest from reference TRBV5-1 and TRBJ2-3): KAGVTQTPRYLIKTRGQQVTLSCSPISGHRSVSWYQQTPGQGLQFLFEYFSETQRNKGNFPGRFSGRQFSNSRSEMNVSTLELGDSALYLCASSLDLQRDTQYFGPGTRLTVL.

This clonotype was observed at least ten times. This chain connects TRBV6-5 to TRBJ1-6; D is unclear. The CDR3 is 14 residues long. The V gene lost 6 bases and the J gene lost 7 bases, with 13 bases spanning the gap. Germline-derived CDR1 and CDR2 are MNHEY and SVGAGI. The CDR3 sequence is CASSFSSGNSPLHF. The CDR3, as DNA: TGTGCCAGCAGCTTCAGTTCCGGAAATTCACCCCTCCACTTT.

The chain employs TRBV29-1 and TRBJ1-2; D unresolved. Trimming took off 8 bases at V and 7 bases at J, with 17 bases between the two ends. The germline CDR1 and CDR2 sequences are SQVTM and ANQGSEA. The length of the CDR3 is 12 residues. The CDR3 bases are TGCAGCACCGGACGGTCGGGTGGTGGCTACACCTTC. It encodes CSTGRSGGGYTF.

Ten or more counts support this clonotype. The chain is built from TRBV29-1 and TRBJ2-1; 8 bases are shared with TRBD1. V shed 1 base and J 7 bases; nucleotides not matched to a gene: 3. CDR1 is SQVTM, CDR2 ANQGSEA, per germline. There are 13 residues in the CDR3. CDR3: CSVEGTGTNEQFF. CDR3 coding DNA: TGCAGCGTTGAAGGGACAGGGACGAATGAGCAGTTCTTC.

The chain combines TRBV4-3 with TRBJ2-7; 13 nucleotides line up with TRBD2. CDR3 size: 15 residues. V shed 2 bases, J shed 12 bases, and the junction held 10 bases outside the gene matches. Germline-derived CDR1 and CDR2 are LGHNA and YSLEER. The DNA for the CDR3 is TGCGCCAGCAGCCAAAATGGACTAGCGGGGGACCTATGGTACTTC. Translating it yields CASSQNGLAGDLWYF.

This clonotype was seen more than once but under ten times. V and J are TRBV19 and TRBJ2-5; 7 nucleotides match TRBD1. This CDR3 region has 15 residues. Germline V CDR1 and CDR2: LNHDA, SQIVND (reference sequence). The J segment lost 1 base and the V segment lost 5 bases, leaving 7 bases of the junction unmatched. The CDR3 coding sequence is TGTGCCAGTAGTTGGAGACAGGGACCCCAAGAGACCCAGTACTTC. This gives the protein CASSWRQGPQETQYF. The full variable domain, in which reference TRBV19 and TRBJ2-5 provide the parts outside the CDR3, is DGGITQSPKYLFRKEGQNVTLSCEQNLNHDAMYWYRQDPGQGLRLIYYSQIVNDFQKGDIAEGYSVSREKKESFPLTVTSAQKNPTAFYLCASSWRQGPQETQYFGPGTRLLVL.

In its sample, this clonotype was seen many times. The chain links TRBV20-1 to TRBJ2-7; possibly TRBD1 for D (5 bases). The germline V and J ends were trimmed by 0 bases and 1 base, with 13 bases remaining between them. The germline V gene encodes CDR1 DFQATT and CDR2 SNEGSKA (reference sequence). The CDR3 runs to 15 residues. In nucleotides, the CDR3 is TGCAGTGCTAGAGATGTAGGGCAGGGTTCCTACGAGCAGTACTTC. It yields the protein CSARDVGQGSYEQYF.

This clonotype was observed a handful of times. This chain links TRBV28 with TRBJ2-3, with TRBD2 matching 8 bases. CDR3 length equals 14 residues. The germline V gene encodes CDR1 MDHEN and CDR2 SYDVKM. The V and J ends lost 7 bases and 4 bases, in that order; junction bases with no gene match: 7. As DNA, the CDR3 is TGTGCCAGCAAAGTAGCGGGAACGGCAGATACGCAGTATTTT. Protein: CASKVAGTADTQYF.

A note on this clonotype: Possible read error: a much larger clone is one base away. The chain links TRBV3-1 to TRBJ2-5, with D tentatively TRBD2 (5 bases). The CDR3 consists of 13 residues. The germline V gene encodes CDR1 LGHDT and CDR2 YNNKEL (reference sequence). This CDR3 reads CVSSQDLRGTQYF. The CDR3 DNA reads TGTGTCAGCAGCCAAGATCTTCGGGGGACCCAGTACTTC.

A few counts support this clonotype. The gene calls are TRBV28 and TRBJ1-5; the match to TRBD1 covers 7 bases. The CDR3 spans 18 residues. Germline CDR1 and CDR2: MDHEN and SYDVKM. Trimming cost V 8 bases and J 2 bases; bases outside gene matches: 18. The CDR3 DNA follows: TGTGCCAGCGGGGAACTTGGGACAGCCTTTCGTGGCAATCAGCCCCAGCATTTT. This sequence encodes CASGELGTAFRGNQPQHF.

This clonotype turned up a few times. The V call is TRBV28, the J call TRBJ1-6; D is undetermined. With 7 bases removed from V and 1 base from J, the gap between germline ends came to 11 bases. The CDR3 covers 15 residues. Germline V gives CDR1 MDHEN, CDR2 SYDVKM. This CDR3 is CASTTVGSYNSPLHF. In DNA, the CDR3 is TGTGCCAGCACCACAGTGGGTTCCTATAATTCACCCCTCCACTTT.

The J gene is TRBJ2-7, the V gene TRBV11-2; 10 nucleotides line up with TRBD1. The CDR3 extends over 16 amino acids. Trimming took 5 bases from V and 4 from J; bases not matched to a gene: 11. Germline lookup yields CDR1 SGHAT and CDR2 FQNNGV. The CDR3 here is CASSPLMRQGAYEQYF. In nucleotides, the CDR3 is TGTGCCAGCAGCCCCCTAATGAGACAGGGGGCGTACGAGCAGTACTTC.

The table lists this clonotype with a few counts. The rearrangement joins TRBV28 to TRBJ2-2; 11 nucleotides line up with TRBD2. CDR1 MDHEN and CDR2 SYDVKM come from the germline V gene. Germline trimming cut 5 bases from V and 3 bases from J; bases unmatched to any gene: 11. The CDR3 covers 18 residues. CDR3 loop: CASSLFAGTSGHTGELFF. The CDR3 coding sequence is TGTGCCAGCAGTCTTTTTGCCGGGACTAGCGGACACACCGGGGAGCTGTTTTTT.

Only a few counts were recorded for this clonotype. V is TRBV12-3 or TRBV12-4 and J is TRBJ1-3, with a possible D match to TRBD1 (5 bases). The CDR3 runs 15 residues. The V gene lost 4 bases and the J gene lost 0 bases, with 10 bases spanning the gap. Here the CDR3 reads CASSSRDRSGNTIYF. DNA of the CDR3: TGTGCCAGCAGTTCCAGGGATCGCTCTGGAAACACCATATATTTT.

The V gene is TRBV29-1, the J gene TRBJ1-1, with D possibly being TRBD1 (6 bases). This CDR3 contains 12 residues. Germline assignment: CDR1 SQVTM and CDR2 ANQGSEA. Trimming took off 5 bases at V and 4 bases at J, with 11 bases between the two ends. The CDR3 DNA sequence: TGCAGCGTTACACAGGGTGGCACTGAAGCTTTCTTT. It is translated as CSVTQGGTEAFF.

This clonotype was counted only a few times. Here the CDR3 reads CASSWGDFWSSYNEQFF. The CDR3 DNA sequence: TGTGCCAGCAGCTGGGGGGATTTCTGGAGCTCCTACAATGAGCAGTTCTTC. J is TRBJ2-1 and V is TRBV5-4, with a weak D call TRBD2 (6 bases). Germline values: CDR1 SGHNT, CDR2 YYREEE (reference sequence). V lost 3 bases, J lost 0 bases, and 16 bases lay in between. CDR3 length: 17 residues.

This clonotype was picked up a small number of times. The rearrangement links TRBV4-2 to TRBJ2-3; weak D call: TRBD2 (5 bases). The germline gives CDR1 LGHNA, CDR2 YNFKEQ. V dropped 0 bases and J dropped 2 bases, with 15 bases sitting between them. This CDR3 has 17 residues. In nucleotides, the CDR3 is TGTGCCAGCAGCCAAGAGCCGGGGTTATCGAACACAGATACGCAGTATTTT. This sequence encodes CASSQEPGLSNTDTQYF.

Written as DNA, the CDR3 is TGTGCCAGCAGCCAACAGAGAAATCAGCCCCAGCATTTT. Its protein is CASSQQRNQPQHF. The chain joins TRBV3-1 to TRBJ1-5; no definite D call. The V gene lost 2 bases and the J gene lost 4 bases, with 6 bases spanning the gap. Germline V CDR1 and CDR2: LGHDT, YNNKEL (reference sequence). This CDR3 contains 13 residues.

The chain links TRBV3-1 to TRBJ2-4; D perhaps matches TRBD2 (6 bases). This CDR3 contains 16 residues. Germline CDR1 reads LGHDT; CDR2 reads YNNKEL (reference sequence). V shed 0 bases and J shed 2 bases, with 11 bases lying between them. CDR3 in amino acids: CASSQDPRETKNIQYF. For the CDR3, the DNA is TGTGCCAGCAGCCAAGATCCGCGGGAAACCAAAAACATTCAGTACTTC.

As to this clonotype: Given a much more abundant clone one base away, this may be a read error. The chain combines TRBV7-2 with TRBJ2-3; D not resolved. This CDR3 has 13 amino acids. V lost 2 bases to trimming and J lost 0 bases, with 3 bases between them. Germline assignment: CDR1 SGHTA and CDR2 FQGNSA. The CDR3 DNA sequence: TGTGCCAGCAGCTTAATGAGCACAGATACGCAGTATTTT. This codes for CASSLMSTDTQYF. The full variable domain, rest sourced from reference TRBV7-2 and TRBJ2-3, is GAGVSQSPSNKVTEKGKDVELRCDPISGHTALYWYRQSLGQGLEFLIYFQGNSAPDKSGLPSDRFSAERTGGSVSTLTIQRTQQEDSAVYLCASSLMSTDTQYFGPGTRLTVL.

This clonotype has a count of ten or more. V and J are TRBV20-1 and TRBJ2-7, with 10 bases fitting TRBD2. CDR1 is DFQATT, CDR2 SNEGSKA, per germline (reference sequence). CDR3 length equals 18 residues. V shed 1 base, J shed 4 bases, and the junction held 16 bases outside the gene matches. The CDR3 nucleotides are TGCAGTGCTAGAGCAAATAGCGGAGCGGGAGGGGGAAGGTACGAGCAGTACTTC. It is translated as CSARANSGAGGGRYEQYF.